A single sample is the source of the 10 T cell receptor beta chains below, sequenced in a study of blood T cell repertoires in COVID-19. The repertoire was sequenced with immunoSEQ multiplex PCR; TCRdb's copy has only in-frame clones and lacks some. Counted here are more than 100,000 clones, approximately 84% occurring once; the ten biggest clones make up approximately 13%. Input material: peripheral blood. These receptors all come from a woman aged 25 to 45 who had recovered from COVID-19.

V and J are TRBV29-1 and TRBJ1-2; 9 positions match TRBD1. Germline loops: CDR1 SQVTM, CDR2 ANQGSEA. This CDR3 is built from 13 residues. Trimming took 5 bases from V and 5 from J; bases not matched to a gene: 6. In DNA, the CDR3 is TGCAGCGTTTCATCCGGACAGGGGTATGGCTACACCTTC. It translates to CSVSSGQGYGYTF.

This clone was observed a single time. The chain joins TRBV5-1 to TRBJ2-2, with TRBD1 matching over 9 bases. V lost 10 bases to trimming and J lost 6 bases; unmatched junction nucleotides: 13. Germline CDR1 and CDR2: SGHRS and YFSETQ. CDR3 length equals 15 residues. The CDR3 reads CAACGQGFSPGELFF. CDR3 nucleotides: TGCGCCGCTTGCGGACAGGGGTTTTCTCCCGGGGAGCTGTTTTTT.

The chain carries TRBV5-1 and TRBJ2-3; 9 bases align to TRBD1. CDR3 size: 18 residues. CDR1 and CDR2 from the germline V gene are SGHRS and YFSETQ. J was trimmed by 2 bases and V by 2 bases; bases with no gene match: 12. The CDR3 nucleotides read TGCGCCAGCAGCTTCAATCCACCGGGACAGGGTTACACAGATACGCAGTATTTT. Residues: CASSFNPPGQGYTDTQYF. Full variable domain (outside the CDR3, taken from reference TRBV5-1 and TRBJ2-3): KAGVTQTPRYLIKTRGQQVTLSCSPISGHRSVSWYQQTPGQGLQFLFEYFSETQRNKGNFPGRFSGRQFSNSRSEMNVSTLELGDSALYLCASSFNPPGQGYTDTQYFGPGTRLTVL.

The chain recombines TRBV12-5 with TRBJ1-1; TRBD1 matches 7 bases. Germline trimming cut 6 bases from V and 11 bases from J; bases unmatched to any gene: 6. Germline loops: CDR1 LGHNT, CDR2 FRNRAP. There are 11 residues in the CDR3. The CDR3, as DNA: TGTGCTAGTGGCCTGGACAGGTTCGCTTTCTTT. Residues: CASGLDRFAFF.

The DNA of the CDR3 is TGTGCCAGCAGTTTAGTACAGGGGGCAAGGGAGCAGTACTTC. This sequence encodes CASSLVQGAREQYF. V is TRBV28 and J is TRBJ2-7; 9 positions agree with TRBD1. In germline, CDR1 is MDHEN, CDR2 SYDVKM. The CDR3 consists of 14 residues. Unmatched junction bases numbered 6, after V lost 2 bases and J lost 7 bases.

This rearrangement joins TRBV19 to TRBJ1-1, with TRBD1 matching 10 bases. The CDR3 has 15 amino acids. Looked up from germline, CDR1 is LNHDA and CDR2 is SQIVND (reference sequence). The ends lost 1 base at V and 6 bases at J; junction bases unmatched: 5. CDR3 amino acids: CASSIGDRGISEAFF. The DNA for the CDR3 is TGTGCCAGTAGTATAGGGGACAGGGGTATCTCTGAAGCTTTCTTT.

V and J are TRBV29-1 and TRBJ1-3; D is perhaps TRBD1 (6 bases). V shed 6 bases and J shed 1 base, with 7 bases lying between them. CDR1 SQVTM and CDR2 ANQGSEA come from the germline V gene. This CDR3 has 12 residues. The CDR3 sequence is CSVTGSGNTIYF. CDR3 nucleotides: TGCAGCGTCACAGGGTCTGGAAACACCATATATTTT.

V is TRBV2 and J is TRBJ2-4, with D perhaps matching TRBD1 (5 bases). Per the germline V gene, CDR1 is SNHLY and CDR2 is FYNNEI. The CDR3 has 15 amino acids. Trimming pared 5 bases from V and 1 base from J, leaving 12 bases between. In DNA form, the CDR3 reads TGTGCCAGCAGTATTGACAGTCTGGCCAAAAACATTCAGTACTTC. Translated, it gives CASSIDSLAKNIQYF.

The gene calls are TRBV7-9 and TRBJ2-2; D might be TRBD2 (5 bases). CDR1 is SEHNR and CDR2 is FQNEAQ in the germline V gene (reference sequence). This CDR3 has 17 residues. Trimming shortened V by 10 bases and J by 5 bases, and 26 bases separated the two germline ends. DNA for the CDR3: TGTGCCACTCCGTCGGTAGTGGAGGAAAATGGGACCGGGGAGCTGTTTTTT. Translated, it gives CATPSVVEENGTGELFF.

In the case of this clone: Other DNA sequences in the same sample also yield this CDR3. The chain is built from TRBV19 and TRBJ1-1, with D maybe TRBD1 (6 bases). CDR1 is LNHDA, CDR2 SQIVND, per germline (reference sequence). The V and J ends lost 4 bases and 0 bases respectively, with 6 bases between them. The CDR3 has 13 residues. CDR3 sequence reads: CASSTGVNTEAFF. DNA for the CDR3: TGTGCCAGTAGTACAGGGGTGAACACTGAAGCTTTCTTT.